Listed below are T cell receptor beta chains from one sample, sequenced in a study of vaccination effects on CD4 cells after COVID-19. Their cognate antigens are unknown. The assay was immunoSEQ multiplex PCR, and TCRdb's table has in-frame clones only and misses some. The data hold more than 25,000 clones, with roughly two thirds observed a single time. The specimen was CD4+ T cells from PBMCs cultured with HCoV-229E spike peptides, collected before COVID-19 vaccination. These receptors all come from a human donor who received a COVID-19 vaccine. Each CDR3 is given with its conserved first and last residue. Each record gives: J gene, clone size, D gene, V gene, CDR3 protein, CDR3 DNA. D genes are given only for firm matches. Size is stated for part of the rows, as once, few or many counts, or as a class when the clone is expanded.

j_call: TRBJ2-7; clone_size: -; d_call: -; v_call: TRBV4-2; cdr3_aa: CASSPLGSSYEQYF; cdr3_nt: TGTGCCAGCAGCCCTCTCGGTAGCTCCTACGAGCAGTACTTC
j_call: TRBJ2-7; clone_size: -; d_call: -; v_call: TRBV30; cdr3_aa: CAWTWGFGSLSYEQYF; cdr3_nt: TGTGCCTGGACTTGGGGTTTCGGCTCTCTCTCCTACGAGCAGTACTTC
j_call: TRBJ2-5; clone_size: -; d_call: -; v_call: TRBV19; cdr3_aa: CASSNTQGSGQETQYF; cdr3_nt: TGTGCCAGTAGTAATACACAGGGTTCCGGCCAAGAGACCCAGTACTTC
j_call: TRBJ1-3; clone_size: -; d_call: -; v_call: TRBV9; cdr3_aa: CASSVQDSGNTIYF; cdr3_nt: TGTGCCAGCAGCGTCCAGGACTCTGGAAACACCATATATTTT
j_call: TRBJ2-3; clone_size: -; d_call: TRBD1; v_call: TRBV6-1; cdr3_aa: CASSELGQGTDTQYF; cdr3_nt: TGTGCCAGCAGTGAACTAGGACAGGGGACGGACACGCAGTATTTT
j_call: TRBJ2-7; clone_size: -; d_call: TRBD1; v_call: TRBV6-1; cdr3_aa: CASRQGDRGLYEQYF; cdr3_nt: TGTGCCAGCAGACAAGGGGACAGGGGGCTTTACGAGCAGTACTTC
j_call: TRBJ1-1; clone_size: -; d_call: TRBD1; v_call: TRBV6-2/TRBV6-3; cdr3_aa: CASSRTGVDTEAFF; cdr3_nt: TGTGCCAGCAGCCGGACAGGGGTGGACACTGAAGCTTTCTTT
j_call: TRBJ1-2; clone_size: -; d_call: -; v_call: TRBV5-8; cdr3_aa: CASSTGGGWRNYGYTF; cdr3_nt: TGTGCCAGCAGCACCGGAGGCGGTTGGCGAAACTATGGCTACACCTTC
j_call: TRBJ1-2; clone_size: -; d_call: -; v_call: TRBV19; cdr3_aa: CASRDSYLYGYTF; cdr3_nt: TGTGCCAGTAGGGACAGTTACCTCTATGGCTACACCTTC
j_call: TRBJ1-2; clone_size: -; d_call: TRBD1; v_call: TRBV25-1; cdr3_aa: CASSEGTGGNYGYTF; cdr3_nt: TGTGCCAGCAGTGAAGGGACAGGGGGCAACTATGGCTACACCTTC
j_call: TRBJ1-1; clone_size: few; d_call: TRBD1; v_call: TRBV24-1; cdr3_aa: CATSSGQKMNTEAFF; cdr3_nt: TGTGCCACCAGCTCGGGACAGAAGATGAACACTGAAGCTTTCTTT
j_call: TRBJ1-3; clone_size: few; d_call: -; v_call: TRBV2; cdr3_aa: CASTSSWGNTIYF; cdr3_nt: TGTGCCAGCACCTCCTCCTGGGGAAACACCATATATTTT
j_call: TRBJ2-6; clone_size: -; d_call: -; v_call: TRBV18; cdr3_aa: CASSPRSGANVLTF; cdr3_nt: TGTGCCAGCTCACCCCGCTCTGGGGCCAACGTCCTGACTTTC
j_call: TRBJ2-7; clone_size: -; d_call: -; v_call: TRBV30; cdr3_aa: CAWSRVQEQYF; cdr3_nt: TGTGCCTGGAGTCGGGTCCAGGAGCAGTACTTC
j_call: TRBJ1-1; clone_size: -; d_call: -; v_call: TRBV6-2/TRBV6-3; cdr3_aa: CASSDSFLNTEAFF; cdr3_nt: TGTGCCAGCAGTGACAGCTTTTTGAACACTGAAGCTTTCTTT
j_call: TRBJ1-3; clone_size: -; d_call: TRBD1; v_call: TRBV19; cdr3_aa: CASRPNSGGVNTIYF; cdr3_nt: TGTGCCAGTAGACCAAACTCAGGGGGAGTAAACACCATATATTTT
j_call: TRBJ2-7; clone_size: -; d_call: -; v_call: TRBV19; cdr3_aa: CASSIGSPYEQYF; cdr3_nt: TGTGCCAGTAGTATTGGTAGTCCCTACGAGCAGTACTTC
j_call: TRBJ1-1; clone_size: many; d_call: -; v_call: TRBV7-9; cdr3_aa: CASSSVGYTEAFF; cdr3_nt: TGTGCCAGCAGCTCGGTGGGGTACACTGAAGCTTTCTTT
j_call: TRBJ1-1; clone_size: once; d_call: -; v_call: TRBV6-6; cdr3_aa: CASSSLGGEAFF; cdr3_nt: TGTGCCAGCAGTTCGTTGGGCGGTGAAGCTTTCTTT
j_call: TRBJ1-5; clone_size: few; d_call: -; v_call: TRBV7-9; cdr3_aa: CASSPGALGAQHF; cdr3_nt: TGTGCCAGCAGCCCGGGGGCGCTTGGAGCCCAGCATTTT
j_call: TRBJ1-1; clone_size: few; d_call: -; v_call: TRBV6-6; cdr3_aa: CASSRLTTEAFF; cdr3_nt: TGTGCCAGCAGCCGGCTCACTACTGAAGCTTTCTTT
j_call: TRBJ1-5; clone_size: -; d_call: TRBD1; v_call: TRBV2; cdr3_aa: CASSGGQDYQPQHF; cdr3_nt: TGTGCCAGCAGCGGAGGACAGGATTATCAGCCCCAGCATTTT
j_call: TRBJ1-2; clone_size: -; d_call: -; v_call: TRBV15; cdr3_aa: CATSKKGTYGYTF; cdr3_nt: TGTGCCACCAGCAAAAAGGGTACCTATGGCTACACCTTC
j_call: TRBJ1-4; clone_size: -; d_call: -; v_call: TRBV3-1/TRBV3-2; cdr3_aa: CASSQDHQTGNGEKLFF; cdr3_nt: TGTGCCAGCAGCCAAGACCACCAGACAGGCAATGGTGAAAAACTGTTTTTT
j_call: TRBJ1-3; clone_size: -; d_call: -; v_call: TRBV3-1/TRBV3-2; cdr3_aa: CASSPHRNTIYF; cdr3_nt: TGTGCCAGCAGCCCCCACAGAAACACCATATATTTT
j_call: TRBJ1-6; clone_size: -; d_call: -; v_call: TRBV30; cdr3_aa: CAWSAPYYNSPLHF; cdr3_nt: TGTGCCTGGAGTGCACCCTACTATAATTCACCCCTCCACTTT
j_call: TRBJ2-7; clone_size: -; d_call: TRBD1; v_call: TRBV6-5; cdr3_aa: CASSGDRGSYEQYF; cdr3_nt: TGTGCCAGCAGCGGGGACAGGGGGAGCTACGAGCAGTACTTC
j_call: TRBJ2-1; clone_size: hyperexpanded; d_call: TRBD2; v_call: TRBV5-8; cdr3_aa: CASSPGTSGTNEQFF; cdr3_nt: TGTGCCAGCAGCCCCGGGACTAGCGGGACCAATGAGCAGTTCTTC
j_call: TRBJ1-4; clone_size: -; d_call: -; v_call: TRBV5-6; cdr3_aa: CASSLSLGAVATNEKLFF; cdr3_nt: TGTGCCAGCAGCTTGTCACTGGGGGCAGTCGCAACTAATGAAAAACTGTTTTTT
j_call: TRBJ2-7; clone_size: -; d_call: TRBD2; v_call: TRBV5-1; cdr3_aa: CASSSGGLAGGPPSEQYF; cdr3_nt: TGCGCCAGCAGCAGCGGGGGACTAGCGGGAGGGCCGCCCTCCGAGCAGTACTTC
j_call: TRBJ2-7; clone_size: -; d_call: TRBD2; v_call: TRBV4-1; cdr3_aa: CASSQERSGGAYEQYF; cdr3_nt: TGCGCCAGCAGCCAAGAGCGGAGCGGGGGCGCCTACGAGCAGTACTTC
j_call: TRBJ2-1; clone_size: -; d_call: TRBD1; v_call: TRBV10-3; cdr3_aa: CAISGQGMGAGGEQFF; cdr3_nt: TGTGCCATCAGTGGACAGGGTATGGGGGCCGGAGGTGAGCAGTTCTTC
j_call: TRBJ2-5; clone_size: -; d_call: -; v_call: TRBV5-1; cdr3_aa: CASSPSGSFQETQYF; cdr3_nt: TGCGCCAGCAGCCCAAGCGGTTCATTCCAAGAGACCCAGTACTTC
j_call: TRBJ1-4; clone_size: few; d_call: -; v_call: TRBV30; cdr3_aa: CAWSSRGTNEKLFF; cdr3_nt: TGTGCCTGGAGTTCTAGGGGAACTAATGAAAAACTGTTTTTT
j_call: TRBJ1-3; clone_size: -; d_call: TRBD1; v_call: TRBV30; cdr3_aa: CAWSATGNTGNTIYF; cdr3_nt: TGTGCCTGGAGCGCGACAGGGAATACTGGAAACACCATATATTTT
j_call: TRBJ2-3; clone_size: once; d_call: TRBD2; v_call: TRBV18; cdr3_aa: CASSPGTSGTDTQYF; cdr3_nt: TGTGCCAGCTCACCTGGAACTAGCGGCACAGATACGCAGTATTTT
j_call: TRBJ1-2; clone_size: -; d_call: -; v_call: TRBV7-2; cdr3_aa: CASSLFGANYGYTF; cdr3_nt: TGTGCCAGCAGCTTGTTCGGAGCTAACTATGGCTACACCTTC
j_call: TRBJ1-1; clone_size: -; d_call: TRBD1; v_call: TRBV7-9; cdr3_aa: CASRAGGGFIDIDTEAFF; cdr3_nt: TGTGCCAGCCGCGCAGGGGGAGGCTTTATTGATATAGACACTGAAGCTTTCTTT
j_call: TRBJ2-3; clone_size: -; d_call: TRBD1; v_call: TRBV7-9; cdr3_aa: CASSLARTGGFASTDTQYF; cdr3_nt: TGTGCCAGCAGCTTAGCTAGGACAGGGGGCTTTGCTAGCACAGATACGCAGTATTTT
j_call: TRBJ1-2; clone_size: -; d_call: -; v_call: TRBV4-3; cdr3_aa: CASSQAGTGPDYGYTF; cdr3_nt: TGCGCCAGCAGCCAAGCCGGGACCGGGCCGGACTATGGCTACACCTTC
j_call: TRBJ1-2; clone_size: -; d_call: -; v_call: TRBV28; cdr3_aa: CASGGDGYTF; cdr3_nt: TGTGCCAGCGGAGGGGATGGCTACACCTTC
j_call: TRBJ1-1; clone_size: -; d_call: -; v_call: TRBV14; cdr3_aa: CASSQSYIGAFF; cdr3_nt: TGTGCCAGCAGCCAATCCTACATCGGAGCTTTCTTT
j_call: TRBJ1-2; clone_size: -; d_call: -; v_call: TRBV6-1; cdr3_aa: CASSEGTGRPYGYTF; cdr3_nt: TGTGCCAGCAGTGAAGGCACGGGCAGGCCCTATGGCTACACCTTC
j_call: TRBJ1-2; clone_size: -; d_call: -; v_call: TRBV25-1; cdr3_aa: CASSVPGVFHGYTF; cdr3_nt: TGTGCCAGCAGTGTCCCAGGGGTTTTCCATGGCTACACCTTC
j_call: TRBJ1-6; clone_size: once; d_call: -; v_call: TRBV6-5; cdr3_aa: CASSPDLWNNSPLHF; cdr3_nt: TGTGCCAGCAGTCCGGACCTCTGGAATAATTCACCCCTCCACTTT
j_call: TRBJ2-7; clone_size: once; d_call: -; v_call: TRBV2; cdr3_aa: CASSESSYEQYF; cdr3_nt: TGTGCCAGCAGTGAATCATCCTACGAGCAGTACTTC
j_call: TRBJ1-4; clone_size: -; d_call: -; v_call: TRBV24-1; cdr3_aa: CATSEGEKLFF; cdr3_nt: TGTGCCACCAGTGAAGGGGAAAAACTGTTTTTT
j_call: TRBJ2-2; clone_size: few; d_call: -; v_call: TRBV6-1; cdr3_aa: CASSYFGYSGELFF; cdr3_nt: TGTGCCAGCAGTTATTTTGGGTATTCCGGGGAGCTGTTTTTT
j_call: TRBJ2-1; clone_size: -; d_call: -; v_call: TRBV2; cdr3_aa: CASRKQHGHPYNEQFF; cdr3_nt: TGTGCCAGCAGGAAACAACACGGACACCCCTACAATGAGCAGTTCTTC
j_call: TRBJ1-5; clone_size: few; d_call: -; v_call: TRBV21-1; cdr3_aa: CASCCRTGGGNQPQHF; cdr3_nt: TGTGCCAGCTGCTGCCGGACAGGGGGAGGCAATCAGCCCCAGCATTTT
j_call: TRBJ2-1; clone_size: -; d_call: TRBD2; v_call: TRBV28; cdr3_aa: CASSSLAGSSYNEQFF; cdr3_nt: TGTGCCAGCAGTTCCCTAGCGGGTAGCTCCTACAATGAGCAGTTCTTC
j_call: TRBJ1-3; clone_size: -; d_call: -; v_call: TRBV7-2; cdr3_aa: CASSLESRSGNTIYF; cdr3_nt: TGTGCCAGCAGCTTAGAGTCCCGCTCTGGAAACACCATATATTTT
j_call: TRBJ2-7; clone_size: few; d_call: -; v_call: TRBV3-1/TRBV3-2; cdr3_aa: CASSLGSLYEQYF; cdr3_nt: TGTGCCAGCAGCCTAGGCAGCCTCTACGAGCAGTACTTC
j_call: TRBJ1-1; clone_size: few; d_call: TRBD1; v_call: TRBV5-4; cdr3_aa: CASSSGTGTEAFF; cdr3_nt: TGTGCCAGCAGCTCCGGGACAGGCACTGAAGCTTTCTTT
j_call: TRBJ1-2; clone_size: once; d_call: -; v_call: TRBV30; cdr3_aa: CAWNRPGFLNYGYTF; cdr3_nt: TGTGCCTGGAATCGTCCAGGGTTCCTGAACTATGGCTACACCTTC
j_call: TRBJ1-1; clone_size: many; d_call: TRBD1; v_call: TRBV6-6; cdr3_aa: CASSDRGLGANTEAFF; cdr3_nt: TGTGCCAGCAGCGACAGGGGGCTCGGAGCGAACACTGAAGCTTTCTTT
j_call: TRBJ2-3; clone_size: -; d_call: -; v_call: TRBV30; cdr3_aa: CAWSESNVGDTRTDTQYF; cdr3_nt: TGTGCCTGGAGTGAGTCGAACGTCGGAGACACCCGCACAGATACGCAGTATTTT
j_call: TRBJ1-1; clone_size: once; d_call: -; v_call: TRBV28; cdr3_aa: CASSLSRTEAFF; cdr3_nt: TGTGCCAGCAGTTTAAGCCGTACCGAAGCTTTCTTT